This T cell receptor (beta chain) was retrieved from a study of T cells in Graves' hyperthyroidism and ophthalmopathy. As for this clonotype: Its target is unknown.

There were TCR beta CDR3 regions amplified from RNA transcripts. Carried out on the TCR CDR3, a first-round RT-PCR used the HTBI primer set. TCRdb independently ran MiXCR on the multiplex PCR reads; one entry per CDR3 protein. The repertoire holds over 250,000 distinct CDR3 sequences, with less than 30% as singletons. Patients aged 18 to 65 had newly diagnosed hyperthyroidism of under 2 months' duration. The source of the PBMCs was over 8.5 ml of fresh peripheral blood. This CDR3 contains 16 residues. V trimming: 4 bases; J trimming: 2 bases; junction bases outside the gene matches: 8. From germline, CDR1 is MNHEY and CDR2 SVGAGI. General observations from the study: Stable hyperthyroidism was told apart from ophthalmopathy by a model built on 13 V-J features. Peripheral blood also featured most of the thyroid clonotypes expanded above 0.001.

The sequence was collected from a man in his forties or fifties with Graves' hyperthyroidism that later progressed to Graves' ophthalmopathy. The V and J genes are TRBV6-5 and TRBJ2-5; the match to TRBD2 covers 9 bases. The sample consisted of blood. CDR3: CASSSRGSGGQETQYF. CDR3 bases: TGTGCCAGCAGTTCCCGGGGTAGCGGGGGACAAGAGACCCAGTACTTC.